A single sample gave rise to the 10 T cell receptor beta chains below, sequenced in a study of blood T cell repertoires in COVID-19. Profiling relied on immunoSEQ multiplex PCR, and the TCRdb table lists in-frame clones only, not all of them. Of tens of thousands of clones in the sample, over 65% are singletons; the top ten hold approximately 10%. Sequencing used peripheral blood. The origin of the receptors is a man older than 75 with COVID-19, enrolled during active disease.

The V call is TRBV7-2, the J call TRBJ1-2, with 9 bases that match TRBD1. After removal of 5 bases from V and 8 bases from J, the junction contained 9 bases not matched to a gene. The CDR3 is 14 residues long. Germline values: CDR1 SGHTA, CDR2 FQGNSA. CDR3 nucleotide sequence: TGTGCCAGCAGCCCGGGACAGGGCGTATGGGGCTACACCTTC. Residues: CASSPGQGVWGYTF.

The rearrangement uses TRBV11-2 and TRBJ2-7; TRBD1 might be the D (5 bases). V was shortened by 1 base and J by 1 base, with 5 bases between the two germline ends. This CDR3 region has 13 residues. CDR1 and CDR2 (germline): SGHAT, FQNNGV. The CDR3 reads CASSLGQSYEQYV. The DNA for the CDR3 is TGTGCCAGCAGCTTAGGACAGTCCTACGAGCAGTACGTC.

The V and J genes are TRBV5-1 and TRBJ2-1; 7 positions match TRBD2. This CDR3 spans 16 amino acids. CDR1 and CDR2 (germline): SGHRS, YFSETQ. Trimming at V came to 4 bases and at J to 0 bases, leaving 7 bases not matched to a gene. CDR3 sequence (DNA): TGCGCCAGCAGCCCCGCGGGAGAACCCTCCTACAATGAGCAGTTCTTC. It yields the protein CASSPAGEPSYNEQFF.

The V gene is TRBV5-1, the J gene TRBJ2-1, with 7 bases that match TRBD1. The trim removed 1 base at V and 4 bases at J, leaving 2 bases unmatched. Germline lookup yields CDR1 SGHRS and CDR2 YFSETQ. The length of the CDR3 is 14 residues. CDR3 DNA sequence: TGCGCCAGCAGCTTGATGGGACAGTACAATGAGCAGTTCTTC. It specifies CASSLMGQYNEQFF.

The V gene is TRBV28, the J gene TRBJ1-2, with D tentatively TRBD1 (5 bases). Deletions cut 3 bases from V and 3 bases from J, with 20 bases between. Germline V gene sequence: CDR1 MDHEN, CDR2 SYDVKM. This CDR3 spans 17 amino acids. The chain's CDR3 is CASSLPLPGGGDYGYTF. DNA for the CDR3: TGTGCCAGCAGTTTGCCACTTCCGGGGGGAGGCGACTATGGCTACACCTTC.

The V and J genes are TRBV7-2 and TRBJ1-3; no clear D gene. Germline V gives CDR1 SGHTA, CDR2 FQGNSA. V gave up 5 bases and J gave up 8 bases, with 7 bases separating them. The CDR3 sequence is 11 residues long. DNA for the CDR3: TGTGCCAGCAGCGCGGGCTACACCATATATTTT. This codes for CASSAGYTIYF.

To note about this clone: This CDR3 is missing its conserved last phenylalanine or tryptophan, likely due to a read error. No DNA is shown, since the ends of the CDR3 on it are uncertain; the CDR3 is the one TCRdb lists. The gene calls are TRBV15 and TRBJ1-2. The germline V gene has CDR1 LNHNV and CDR2 YYDKDF (reference sequence). The CDR3 totals 11 residues, both ends included. CDR3 residues: CATSRDLRWSL.

V gene TRBV28 combines with J gene TRBJ1-1; weak D call: TRBD1 (6 bases). Germline CDR1 MDHEN, CDR2 SYDVKM. Trimming left V 2 bases short and J 3 bases short, with 13 bases between. The CDR3 has 15 residues. The DNA for the CDR3 is TGTGCCAGCAGTTTAGGGGGCGACCTAGACACTGAAGCTTTCTTT. As protein: CASSLGGDLDTEAFF. The variable domain in full, completed from reference TRBV28 and TRBJ1-1, reads DVKVTQSSRYLVKRTGEKVFLECVQDMDHENMFWYRQDPGLGLRLIYFSYDVKMKEKGDIPEGYSVSREKKERFSLILESASTNQTSMYLCASSLGGDLDTEAFFGQGTRLTVV.

This clone was detected only once. The rearrangement joins TRBV15 to TRBJ1-1; D gene ambiguous. Germline CDR1 is LNHNV and CDR2 is YYDKDF (reference sequence). V gave up 0 bases and J gave up 11 bases, with 10 bases separating them. The CDR3 covers 12 residues. The CDR3 sequence: CATSREASWAFF. CDR3 DNA sequence: TGTGCCACCAGCAGAGAGGCCTCATGGGCTTTCTTT.

The chain recombines TRBV7-6 with TRBJ1-6; no clear D gene. The CDR3 loop spans 16 amino acids. From germline, CDR1 is SGHVS and CDR2 FNYEAQ. Trimming cost V 5 bases and J 8 bases, with 19 bases left between them. CDR3 loop: CASSPQPAAVDSPLHF. In DNA, the CDR3 is TGTGCCAGCAGCCCCCAACCGGCCGCGGTAGATTCACCCCTCCACTTT.